This T cell receptor beta chain was profiled in a study of T cell responses to AZD1222 COVID-19 vaccine. Whole-study context: Samples with a second dose at about 4 or about 12 weeks were pooled together. Regarding the study as a whole: Donors skewed white British and female; clonal diversity was possibly underestimated. With two AZD1222 doses given, Spike-specific TCR breadth and depth both rose.

Germline V gives CDR1 SGDLS, CDR2 YYNGEE. Deletions cut 0 bases from V and 1 base from J, with 10 bases between. This CDR3 is 15 amino acids long. Repertoires were generated with immunoSEQ multiplex PCR, while TCRdb's copy carries only in-frame clones and drops some. The profile shows 90,000 to 150,000 clones, 80% to 95% of them singletons. Points on this clone: Its antigen is unidentified.

The clonotype originates from an adult in good health. The rearrangement uses TRBV9 and TRBJ1-2, with D possibly being TRBD1 (5 bases). Sequencing used peripheral blood, obtained on day 0 of AZD1222 vaccination. CDR3 DNA sequence: TGTGCCAGCAGCGTAGCGGGGGACGGTAACTATGGCTACACCTTC. It translates to CASSVAGDGNYGYTF. Full variable domain (remainder filled in from reference TRBV9 and TRBJ1-2): DSGVTQTPKHLITATGQRVTLRCSPRSGDLSVYWYQQSLDQGLQFLIQYYNGEERAKGNILERFSAQQFPDLHSELNLSSLELGDSALYFCASSVAGDGNYGYTFGSGTRLTVV.